Presented here are 9 T cell receptor beta chains from one specimen sequenced in a study of shared clonotypes between healthy human individuals. TCRdb's copy holds only in-frame clones and misses some; the assay was immunoSEQ multiplex PCR. The table lists nearly 2 million clones, roughly 95% of them singletons. Only CD45RO-negative cells positively selected for CCR7 counted as naive CD8 cells, so terminally differentiated effector memory CD45RA+ cells were excluded. Sequenced input: naive CD8+ T cells sorted from blood. Receptors were obtained from a man aged 18-30 years in good health.

The rearrangement links TRBV2 to TRBJ2-7, with TRBD2 identical over 8 bases. This CDR3 is 16 amino acids long. CDR1 is SNHLY, CDR2 FYNNEI, per germline. The trim removed 6 bases at V and 2 bases at J, leaving 12 bases unmatched. This chain's CDR3 is CASRALTGGPPYEQYF. The CDR3 nucleotides read TGTGCCAGCAGGGCGTTAACGGGAGGGCCCCCCTACGAGCAGTACTTC.

The rearrangement joins TRBV6-4 to TRBJ2-7; no clear D. CDR3 size: 12 residues. Germline loops: CDR1 MRHNA, CDR2 SNTAGT. Trimming removed 8 bases from V and 2 bases from J, with 10 bases in between. This chain's CDR3 is CASLGRTYEQYF. In nucleotides, the CDR3 is TGTGCCAGCCTGGGCAGAACCTACGAGCAGTACTTC.

V gene TRBV27 combines with J gene TRBJ2-1; the D gene is possibly TRBD2 (5 bases). V was clipped by 4 bases and J by 8 bases, with 15 bases between them. Germline lookup yields CDR1 MNHEY and CDR2 SMNVEV (reference sequence). The CDR3 length is 14 residues. The CDR3 is CASSSASSPHEQFF. CDR3 nucleotides: TGTGCCAGCAGTTCGGCTAGCTCTCCCCATGAGCAGTTCTTC.

The genes are TRBV27 and TRBJ1-5; 7 nucleotides line up with TRBD1. Germline trimming cut 6 bases from V and 0 bases from J; bases unmatched to any gene: 8. This CDR3 spans 16 amino acids. Germline V gives CDR1 MNHEY, CDR2 SMNVEV (reference sequence). In DNA form, the CDR3 reads TGTGCCAGCAGACAAAATACAGGGGTTAGCAATCAGCCCCAGCATTTT. Protein: CASRQNTGVSNQPQHF.

This rearrangement joins TRBV2 to TRBJ2-2; no definite D call. Trimming took off 7 bases at V and 1 base at J, with 7 bases between the two ends. CDR1 is SNHLY, CDR2 FYNNEI, per germline. The CDR3 covers 13 residues. CDR3 region: CASNTLNTGELFF. In DNA, the CDR3 is TGTGCCAGCAATACGCTGAACACCGGGGAGCTGTTTTTT.

The J gene is TRBJ2-2, the V gene TRBV10-3; D may be TRBD1 or TRBD2 (6 bases each). The germline V gene has CDR1 ENHRY and CDR2 SYGVKD. V gave up 7 bases and J gave up 3 bases, with 12 bases separating them. This CDR3 has 14 residues. The CDR3 reads CAIKQGGDTGELFF. CDR3 nucleotides: TGTGCCATCAAACAGGGAGGAGACACCGGGGAGCTGTTTTTT.

The rearrangement links TRBV27 to TRBJ1-2; 7 bases align to TRBD1. CDR1 and CDR2 from the germline V gene are MNHEY and SMNVEV (reference sequence). The trim removed 6 bases at V and 0 bases at J, leaving 4 bases unmatched. The CDR3 has 14 amino acids. The CDR3 DNA sequence: TGTGCCAGCAGATCGACAGGGTCTAACTATGGCTACACCTTC. Translation gives CASRSTGSNYGYTF.

The CDR3 loop reads CASSPEGGYTF. In DNA form, the CDR3 reads TGTGCCAGCAGCCCGGAGGGTGGCTACACCTTC. The chain links TRBV7-9 to TRBJ1-2; unclear D gene. The V and J ends lost 5 bases and 7 bases respectively, with 8 bases between them. The length of the CDR3 is 11 residues. CDR1 and CDR2 from the germline V gene are SEHNR and FQNEAQ (reference sequence).

CDR3 residues: CASSSTSQEQYF. The CDR3 DNA sequence: TGTGCCAGCAGCTCAACCTCCCAGGAGCAGTACTTC. The chain combines TRBV7-9 with TRBJ2-7, with D unresolved. This CDR3 region has 12 residues. V lost 4 bases, J lost 7 bases, and 11 bases lay in between. CDR1 SEHNR and CDR2 FQNEAQ come from the germline V gene (reference sequence). Variable domain in full (rest from reference TRBV7-9 and TRBJ2-7): DTGVSQNPRHKITKRGQNVTFRCDPISEHNRLYWYRQTLGQGPEFLTYFQNEAQLEKSRLLSDRFSAERPKGSFSTLEIQRTEQGDSAMYLCASSSTSQEQYFGPGTRLTVT.